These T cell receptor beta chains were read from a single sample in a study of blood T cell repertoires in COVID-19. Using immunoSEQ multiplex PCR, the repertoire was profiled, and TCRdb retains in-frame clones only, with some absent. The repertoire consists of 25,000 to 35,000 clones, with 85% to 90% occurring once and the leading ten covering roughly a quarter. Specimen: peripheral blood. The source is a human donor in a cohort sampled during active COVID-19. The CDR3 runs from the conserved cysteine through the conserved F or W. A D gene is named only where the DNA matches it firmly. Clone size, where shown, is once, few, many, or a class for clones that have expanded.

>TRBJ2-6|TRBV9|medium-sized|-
CASSVTSAGANVLTF
TGTGCCAGCAGCGTGACTAGTGCCGGGGCCAACGTCCTGACTTTC
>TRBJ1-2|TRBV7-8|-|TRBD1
CASSSGQPSVDGYTF
TGTGCCAGCAGCTCGGGACAGCCCAGTGTCGATGGCTACACCTTC
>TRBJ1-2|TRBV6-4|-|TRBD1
CASSDTGQAVGGYTF
TGTGCCAGCAGTGACACCGGACAGGCCGTTGGAGGCTACACCTTC
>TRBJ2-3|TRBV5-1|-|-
CASSLQGTGGDTDTQYF
TGCGCCAGCAGCTTGCAGGGTACCGGGGGTGATACAGATACGCAGTATTTT
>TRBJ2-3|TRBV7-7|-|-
CASSKPSDTQYF
TGTGCTAGCAGCAAGCCGTCAGATACGCAGTATTTT
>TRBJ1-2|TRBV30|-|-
CAWSVGRNYGYTF
TGTGCCTGGAGTGTGGGGAGAAACTATGGCTACACCTTC
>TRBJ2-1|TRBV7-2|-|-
CASSLKVAGGAAGFF
-
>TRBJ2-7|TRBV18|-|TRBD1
CASSRGQDYEQYF
TGTGCCAGCTCACGGGGACAGGACTACGAGCAGTACTTC
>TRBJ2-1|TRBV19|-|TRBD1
CASSIVQGVWINEQFF
TGTGCCAGTAGTATAGTTCAGGGGGTGTGGATCAATGAGCAGTTCTTC
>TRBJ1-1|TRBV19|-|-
CASTQNRQGPAFF
TGTGCCAGTACCCAAAACCGGCAGGGCCCCGCTTTCTTT
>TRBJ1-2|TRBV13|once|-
CASSPGTGNVDYGYTF
TGTGCCAGCAGCCCCGGTACAGGGAACGTAGACTATGGCTACACCTTC
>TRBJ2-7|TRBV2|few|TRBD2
CASSLLAEGPYEQYF
TGTGCCAGCAGCCTACTAGCGGAGGGACCCTACGAGCAGTACTTC
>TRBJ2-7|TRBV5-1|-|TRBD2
CASSLLGGTYEQYF
TGCGCCAGCAGCCTCTTGGGGGGGACTTACGAGCAGTACTTC
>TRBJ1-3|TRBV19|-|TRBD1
CASSSDRADTIYF
TGTGCCAGTAGTTCGGACAGGGCGGACACCATATATTTT
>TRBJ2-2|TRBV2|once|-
CASSEQGLSTGELFF
TGTGCCAGCAGTGAACAGGGGCTGAGCACCGGGGAGCTGTTTTTT
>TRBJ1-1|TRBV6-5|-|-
CASTKTLNTEAFF
TGTGCCAGCACCAAGACACTGAACACTGAAGCTTTCTTT